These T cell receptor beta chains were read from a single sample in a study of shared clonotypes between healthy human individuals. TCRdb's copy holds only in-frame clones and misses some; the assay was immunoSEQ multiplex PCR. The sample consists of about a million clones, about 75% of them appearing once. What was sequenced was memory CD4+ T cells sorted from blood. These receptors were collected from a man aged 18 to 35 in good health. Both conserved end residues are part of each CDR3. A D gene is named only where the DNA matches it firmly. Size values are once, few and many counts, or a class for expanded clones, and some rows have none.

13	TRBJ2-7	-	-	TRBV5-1	CASRQGSSYEQYF	TGCGCCAGCAGACAGGGTTCTTCCTACGAGCAGTACTTC
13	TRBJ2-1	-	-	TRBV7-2	CASTLYREGYQFF	TGTGCCAGCACCCTTTACAGGGAAGGGTATCAGTTCTTC
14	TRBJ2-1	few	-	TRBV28	CASSLSGLYNEQFF	TGTGCCAGCAGTTTAAGCGGGCTCTACAATGAGCAGTTCTTC
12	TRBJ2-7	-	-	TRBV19	CASRDARNEQYF	TGTGCCAGCCGGGACGCACGGAACGAGCAGTACTTC
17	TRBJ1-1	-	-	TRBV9	CASSLSRGEGPVTEAFF	TGTGCCAGCAGCCTTTCCCGAGGTGAGGGGCCGGTCACTGAAGCTTTCTTT
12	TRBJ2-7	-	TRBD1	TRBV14	CASSRQGYEQYF	TGTGCCAGCAGCCGACAGGGCTACGAGCAGTACTTC
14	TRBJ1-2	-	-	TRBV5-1	CASSATTGSYGYTF	TGCGCCAGCAGCGCAACCACAGGATCCTATGGCTACACCTTC
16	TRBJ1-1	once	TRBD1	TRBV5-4	CASSLPGGDLNTEAFF	TGTGCCAGCAGCTTGCCAGGGGGCGACCTGAACACTGAAGCTTTCTTT
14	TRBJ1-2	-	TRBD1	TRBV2	CASREGQGGYGYTF	TGTGCCAGCAGAGAGGGACAGGGGGGCTATGGCTACACCTTC
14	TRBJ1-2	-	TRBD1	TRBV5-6	CASSVGQGVGGYTF	TGTGCCAGCAGCGTGGGACAGGGAGTAGGTGGCTACACCTTC
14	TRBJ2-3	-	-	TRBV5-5	CASSSATPTDTQYF	TGTGCCAGCAGCTCAGCAACCCCCACAGATACGCAGTATTTT
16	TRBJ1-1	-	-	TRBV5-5	CASSLALGLGYTEAFF	TGTGCCAGCAGCTTGGCCCTCGGGCTGGGATACACTGAAGCTTTCTTT
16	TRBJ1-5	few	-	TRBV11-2	CASSWGAGESNQPQHF	TGTGCCAGCAGCTGGGGGGCAGGGGAAAGCAATCAGCCCCAGCATTTT
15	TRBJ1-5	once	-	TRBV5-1	CASSLWGNSNQPQHF	TGCGCCAGCAGCTTGTGGGGGAATAGCAATCAGCCCCAGCATTTT
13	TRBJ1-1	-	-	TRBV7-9	CASSLGEGGRAFF	TGTGCCAGCAGCTTAGGAGAGGGGGGTAGAGCTTTCTTT
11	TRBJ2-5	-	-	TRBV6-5	CASSDTGTQYF	TGTGCCAGCAGTGACACCGGGACCCAGTACTTC
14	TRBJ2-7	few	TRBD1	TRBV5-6	CASSDMTGSYEQYF	TGTGCCAGCAGCGACATGACAGGGTCCTACGAGCAGTACTTC
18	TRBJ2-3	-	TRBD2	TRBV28	CASSSIYFSGGARDTQYF	TGTGCCAGCAGTTCGATTTATTTTAGCGGGGGGGCGAGGGATACGCAGTATTTT
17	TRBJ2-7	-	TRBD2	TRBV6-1	CASSESLLAGGLGEQYF	TGTGCCAGCAGTGAATCCCTGCTAGCGGGAGGGCTCGGGGAGCAGTACTTC
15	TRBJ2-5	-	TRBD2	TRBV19	CASSTPGGGRETQYF	TGTGCCAGTAGTACCCCGGGGGGGGGACGCGAGACCCAGTACTTC
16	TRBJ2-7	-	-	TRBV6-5	CASSYQLGGTSYEQYF	TGTGCCAGCAGTTACCAACTGGGTGGGACATCCTACGAGCAGTACTTC
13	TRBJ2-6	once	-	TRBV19	CASKVSGANVLTF	TGTGCCAGTAAAGTTTCTGGGGCCAACGTCCTGACTTTC
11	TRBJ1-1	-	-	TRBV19	CASSMGGGAFF	TGTGCCAGTAGTATGGGAGGCGGGGCTTTCTTT
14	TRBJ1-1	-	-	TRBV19	CASSFRRIPQEAFF	TGTGCCAGTAGTTTCAGACGGATCCCGCAAGAAGCTTTCTTT
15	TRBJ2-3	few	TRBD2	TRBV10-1	CASSQGLAGVDTQYF	TGCGCCAGCAGCCAGGGACTAGCGGGAGTAGATACGCAGTATTTT
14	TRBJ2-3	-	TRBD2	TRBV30	CAWSIRTSGDTQYF	TGTGCCTGGAGTATTCGGACTAGCGGAGATACGCAGTATTTT
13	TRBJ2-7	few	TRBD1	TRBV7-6	CASSRQGASEQYF	TGTGCCAGCAGCAGGCAGGGGGCTAGCGAGCAGTACTTC
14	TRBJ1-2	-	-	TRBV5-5	CASSLVGTSHGYTF	TGTGCCAGCAGCTTGGTTGGGACCAGCCATGGCTACACCTTC
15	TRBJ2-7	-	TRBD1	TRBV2	CASRGTGGGSGEQYF	TGTGCCAGCAGGGGGACAGGGGGCGGGTCAGGCGAGCAGTACTTC
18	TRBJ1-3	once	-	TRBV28	CASSLSSFKGRSGNTIYF	TGTGCCAGCAGTTTATCATCGTTTAAGGGGCGCTCTGGAAACACCATATATTTT
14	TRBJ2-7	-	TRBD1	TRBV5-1	CASSLPGQIYEQYF	TGCGCCAGCAGCTTACCGGGACAGATCTACGAGCAGTACTTC
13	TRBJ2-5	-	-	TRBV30	CAWSREGQETQYF	TGTGCCTGGAGTCGAGAGGGCCAAGAGACCCAGTACTTC
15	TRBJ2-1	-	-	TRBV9	CASNLGGSSYNEQFF	TGTGCCAGCAACCTAGGGGGGTCTAGCTACAATGAGCAGTTCTTC
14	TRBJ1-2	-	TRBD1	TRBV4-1	CASSQEGQAYGYTF	TGCGCCAGCAGCCAAGAGGGACAGGCCTATGGCTACACCTTC
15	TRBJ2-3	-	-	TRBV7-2	CASSLGGAGADTQYF	TGTGCCAGCAGCTTAGGGGGGGCAGGGGCAGATACGCAGTATTTT
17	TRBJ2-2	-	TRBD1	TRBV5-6	CASSLPGTGKGAGELFF	TGTGCCAGCAGCTTACCCGGGACAGGGAAGGGGGCCGGGGAGCTGTTTTTT
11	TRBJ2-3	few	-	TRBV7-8	CASSTADTQYF	TGTGCCAGCAGTACGGCAGATACGCAGTATTTT
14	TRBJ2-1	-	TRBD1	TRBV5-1	CASSVGQEYNEQFF	TGCGCCAGCAGCGTGGGACAGGAGTACAATGAGCAGTTCTTC
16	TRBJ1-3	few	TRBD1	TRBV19	CASSQSTGSWGNTIYF	TGTGCCAGTAGCCAATCGACAGGGTCCTGGGGAAACACCATATATTTT
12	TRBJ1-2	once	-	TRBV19	CASSIAHYGYTF	TGTGCCAGTAGTATAGCCCACTATGGCTACACCTTC
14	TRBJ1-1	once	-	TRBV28	CASSSGRVGTEAFF	TGTGCCAGCAGTTCCGGACGGGTCGGGACTGAAGCTTTCTTT
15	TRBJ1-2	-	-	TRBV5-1	CASSLIPPPNYGYTF	TGCGCCAGCAGCTTGATCCCCCCCCCTAACTATGGCTACACCTTC
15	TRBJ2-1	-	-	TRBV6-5	CASRSTVSSYNEQFF	TGTGCCAGCAGATCCACAGTTAGCTCCTACAATGAGCAGTTCTTC
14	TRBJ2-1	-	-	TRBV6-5	CASRLTGPYNEQFF	TGTGCCAGCAGGCTAACAGGACCCTACAATGAGCAGTTCTTC